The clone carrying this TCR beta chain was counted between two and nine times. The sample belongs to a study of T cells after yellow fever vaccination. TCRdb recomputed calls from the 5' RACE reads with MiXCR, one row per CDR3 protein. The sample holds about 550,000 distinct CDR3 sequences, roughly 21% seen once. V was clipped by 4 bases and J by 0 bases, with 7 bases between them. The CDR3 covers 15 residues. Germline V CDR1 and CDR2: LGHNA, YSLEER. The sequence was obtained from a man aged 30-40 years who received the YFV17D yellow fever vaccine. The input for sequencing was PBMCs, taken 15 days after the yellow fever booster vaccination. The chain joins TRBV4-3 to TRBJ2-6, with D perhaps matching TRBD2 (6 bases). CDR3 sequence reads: CASSRGDSGANVLTF. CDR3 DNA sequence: TGCGCCAGCAGCCGGGGGGACTCTGGGGCCAACGTCCTGACTTTC.